These 2 T cell receptor beta chains share one sample of origin, sequenced in a study of blood T cell repertoires in COVID-19. The assay was immunoSEQ multiplex PCR, and TCRdb's table has in-frame clones only and misses some. This sample has roughly 55,000 clones, with over 80% found just once. Material for sequencing was peripheral blood. Receptor source: an older woman with acute or convalescent COVID-19.

The V and J genes are TRBV30 and TRBJ2-5; 9 bases match TRBD2. Germline loops: CDR1 GTSNPN, CDR2 SVGIG (reference sequence). The CDR3 has 14 residues. V shed 5 bases, J shed 4 bases, and the junction held 8 bases outside the gene matches. Here the CDR3 reads CAWGNSGSGETQYF. DNA of the CDR3: TGTGCCTGGGGTAATAGCGGGAGCGGAGAGACCCAGTACTTC.

V usage is TRBV6-9 and J usage is TRBJ2-5; D might be TRBD2 (6 bases). This CDR3 comprises 12 residues. The germline V gene has CDR1 MNHGY and CDR2 SVAAGI. Trimming pared 7 bases from V and 4 bases from J, leaving 10 bases between. CDR3 nucleotide sequence: TGTGCCAGCAACCCCGGGGGAGAGACCCAGTACTTC. As protein: CASNPGGETQYF.